Shown below are 4 T cell receptor beta chains from a single sample sequenced in a study of T-cell reconstitution after alpha-beta-depleted transplantation in children. Unique molecular identifiers were used to barcode this TCRbeta library. A single record per CDR3 protein comes from TCRdb applying MiXCR to the PCR reads. The table has approximately 290,000 distinct CDR3 sequences, under 14% seen once. The sequences come from peripheral blood, collected 180 days after TCRalphabeta/CD19-depleted stem cell transplant. The receptors come from a male patient under 10 years old who had a stem cell transplant for chronic granulomatous disease, so the T cells may come from the graft donor.

This clonotype came up many times. The chain employs TRBV20-1 and TRBJ2-3, with D possibly being TRBD1 or TRBD2 (5 bases each). V shed 4 bases and J shed 2 bases, with 10 bases lying between them. Germline V lookup: CDR1 DFQATT, CDR2 SNEGSKA (reference sequence). The CDR3 has 13 amino acids. This CDR3 is CSANGGSTDTQYF. CDR3 DNA sequence: TGCAGTGCTAATGGGGGATCCACAGATACGCAGTATTTT.

This clonotype was recorded many times. The chain recombines TRBV7-2 with TRBJ2-2, with D tentatively TRBD1 (6 bases). This CDR3 has 16 residues. The V end was cut by 9 bases, the J end by 0 bases, with 17 bases between. Germline-derived CDR1 and CDR2 are SGHTA and FQGNSA. The CDR3 DNA sequence: TGTGCCAGTAACGACTGGGGACAAACGAACACCGGGGAGCTGTTTTTT. It yields the protein CASNDWGQTNTGELFF. Together with reference TRBV7-2 and TRBJ2-2, the CDR3 gives the full variable domain: GAGVSQSPSNKVTEKGKDVELRCDPISGHTALYWYRQSLGQGLEFLIYFQGNSAPDKSGLPSDRFSAERTGGSVSTLTIQRTQQEDSAVYLCASNDWGQTNTGELFFGEGSRLTVL.

This clonotype was counted many times. This sequence joins TRBV5-1 and TRBJ2-1; TRBD2 matches 8 bases. Per the germline V gene, CDR1 is SGHRS and CDR2 is YFSETQ. This CDR3 has 16 residues. The J segment lost 6 bases and the V segment lost 0 bases, leaving 8 bases of the junction unmatched. DNA for the CDR3: TGCGCCAGCAGCTTGGGTGACGGGAGGGCCCTCAATGAGCAGTTCTTC. This sequence encodes CASSLGDGRALNEQFF.

This clonotype was seen ten or more times. This chain uses TRBV3-1 with TRBJ2-1, with 10 nucleotides matching TRBD2. Germline-derived CDR1 and CDR2 are LGHDT and YNNKEL (reference sequence). J was trimmed by 7 bases and V by 0 bases; bases with no gene match: 12. CDR3 size: 18 residues. The CDR3 reads CASSQEGSLAGVGNEQFF. In nucleotides, the CDR3 is TGTGCCAGCAGCCAAGAGGGGAGTCTAGCGGGAGTAGGGAATGAGCAGTTCTTC.